Presented here are 27 T cell receptor beta chains from one specimen sequenced in a study of T cell responses to AZD1222 COVID-19 vaccine. The protocol was immunoSEQ multiplex PCR, while the TCRdb copy is restricted to in-frame clones and leaves out a portion. The table includes some 140,000 clones, around nine tenths detected once. The sample was peripheral blood, taken on day 0 of AZD1222 vaccination. The receptors derive from an adult in good health.

J is TRBJ1-3 and V is TRBV2; D is ambiguous. This CDR3 is 15 amino acids long. The V gene's germline CDR1 is SNHLY and CDR2 FYNNEI. Trimming cost V 10 bases and J 0 bases, with 16 bases left between them. The chain's CDR3 is CATEPRRSSGNTIYF. CDR3 bases: TGTGCCACCGAGCCTCGCAGGAGCTCTGGAAACACCATATATTTT.

CDR3 DNA sequence: TGTGCCATCAGCGCTCGGGCGGGGAACAATGAGCAGTTCTTC. As protein: CAISARAGNNEQFF. This chain connects TRBV10-3 to TRBJ2-1; D might be TRBD2 (6 bases). Trimming stripped 6 bases from V and 5 bases from J, with 14 bases between. Germline loops: CDR1 ENHRY, CDR2 SYGVKD. This CDR3 region has 14 residues.

This chain joins TRBV10-3 and TRBJ1-2; a weak D match, TRBD1 (5 bases). Germline V gene data show CDR1 as ENHRY and CDR2 as SYGVKD. This CDR3 comprises 15 residues. The V and J ends lost 2 bases and 2 bases respectively, with 12 bases between them. The CDR3 nucleotides are TGTGCCATCAGTGAGAAGGCGCCAGGGAACTATGGCTACACCTTC. Translated: CAISEKAPGNYGYTF.

This chain joins TRBV19 and TRBJ1-2; TRBD1 matches at 9 bases. The CDR3 loop spans 15 amino acids. Germline CDR1 is LNHDA and CDR2 is SQIVND (reference sequence). With V trimmed by 7 bases and J by 6 bases, 12 bases remained unmatched. The CDR3 DNA sequence: TGTGCCAGTAACATTAAGAGGGACAGGGATGATGGCTACACCTTC. Its translation is CASNIKRDRDDGYTF.

This chain connects TRBV4-1 to TRBJ2-3, with a possible D match to TRBD2 (6 bases). CDR3 length equals 17 residues. Trimming shortened V by 3 bases and J by 2 bases, and 18 bases separated the two germline ends. Germline CDR1 reads MGHRA; CDR2 reads YSYEKL. The CDR3 loop reads CASSQGPAGDPTDTQYF. The CDR3 DNA reads TGCGCCAGCAGCCAGGGCCCAGCGGGTGACCCCACAGATACGCAGTATTTT.

The chain employs TRBV7-8 and TRBJ1-2, with a tentative D call TRBD1 (6 bases). The length of the CDR3 is 13 residues. Trimming stripped 4 bases from V and 7 bases from J, with 13 bases between. Germline loops: CDR1 SGHVS, CDR2 FQNEAQ. In DNA form, the CDR3 reads TGTGCCAGCAGCTCCGGGACACGCTCTGGCTACACCTTC. It codes for CASSSGTRSGYTF.

The V call is TRBV7-3, the J call TRBJ2-2, with 8 bases that match TRBD1. The V gene end was trimmed by 2 bases and the J gene end by 0 bases; junction bases not matched to a gene: 5. Germline assignment: CDR1 SGHTA and CDR2 FQGTGA. This CDR3 comprises 17 residues. This CDR3 reads CASSLGTGPSNTGELFF. In DNA, the CDR3 is TGTGCCAGCAGCTTAGGGACAGGTCCCTCGAACACCGGGGAGCTGTTTTTT.

The chain couples TRBV2 to TRBJ2-7, with 9 bases fitting TRBD2. V lost 8 bases to trimming and J lost 6 bases; unmatched junction nucleotides: 17. Germline V gives CDR1 SNHLY, CDR2 FYNNEI. The CDR3 is made up of 16 amino acids. CDR3 sequence: CASLRPSGETLAEQYF. The DNA for the CDR3 is TGTGCCAGCTTGCGCCCTAGCGGGGAGACACTGGCCGAGCAGTACTTC.

The rearrangement uses TRBV28 and TRBJ1-4; D may be TRBD1 (5 bases). Germline V CDR1 and CDR2: MDHEN, SYDVKM. The germline V and J ends were trimmed by 6 bases and 8 bases, with 19 bases remaining between them. The CDR3 totals 15 residues. The DNA of the CDR3 is TGTGCCAGCAGCCCCCATCGGGGGAGTGGGGAAAAACTGTTTTTT. Its protein is CASSPHRGSGEKLFF.

This clone is a singleton in its sample. The chain is built from TRBV7-6 and TRBJ1-6, with TRBD1 matching 10 bases. There are 16 residues in the CDR3. CDR1 and CDR2 (germline): SGHVS, FNYEAQ. J gave up 9 bases and V 4 bases, and 9 bases lay outside the gene matches. CDR3 DNA: TGTGCCAGCAGCTCCCGACAGGGGGCGAGGGGTTCACCCCTCCACTTT. Protein sequence: CASSSRQGARGSPLHF.

Note on this clone: Other DNA sequences within the sample encode an identical CDR3. V is TRBV28 and J is TRBJ2-7; D may be TRBD1 (6 bases). Germline V gene sequence: CDR1 MDHEN, CDR2 SYDVKM. V was trimmed by 0 bases and J by 1 base, leaving 10 bases between them. The CDR3 is made up of 15 amino acids. The CDR3, as DNA: TGTGCCAGCAGTTTATGGGGGGACACTTCCTACGAGCAGTACTTC. Translating it yields CASSLWGDTSYEQYF.

This clone was recorded only once. The gene calls are TRBV7-3 and TRBJ2-5, with TRBD1 as a possible D gene (6 bases). Germline V gene sequence: CDR1 SGHTA, CDR2 FQGTGA. There are 14 residues in the CDR3. Trimming left V 2 bases short and J 0 bases short, with 7 bases between. In nucleotides, the CDR3 is TGTGCCAGCAGCTTACAGGGGCACCAAGAGACCCAGTACTTC. Translating it yields CASSLQGHQETQYF.

This chain joins TRBV7-3 and TRBJ1-2, with 8 positions matching TRBD1. This CDR3 has 15 residues. Unmatched junction bases numbered 11, after V lost 4 bases and J lost 7 bases. Germline CDR1 is SGHTA and CDR2 is FQGTGA. CDR3 in DNA: TGTGCCAGCAGCTATCTACGACAGGGGAAGAGTGGCTACACCTTC. Translating gives CASSYLRQGKSGYTF. Looking up the rest from reference TRBV7-3 and TRBJ1-2 gives the full variable domain: GAGVSQTPSNKVTEKGKYVELRCDPISGHTALYWYRQSLGQGPEFLIYFQGTGAADDSGLPNDRFFAVRPEGSVSTLKIQRTERGDSAVYLCASSYLRQGKSGYTFGSGTRLTVV.

The chain uses TRBV6-5 and TRBJ1-3; D is ambiguous. Germline CDR1 and CDR2: MNHEY and SVGAGI. The V end was cut by 6 bases, the J end by 0 bases, with 9 bases between. This CDR3 has 14 residues. The CDR3 DNA reads as TGTGCCAGCAGCCGGCGGACCTCTGGAAACACCATATATTTT. Protein sequence: CASSRRTSGNTIYF.

J is TRBJ1-2 and V is TRBV28; 10 positions agree with TRBD1. Germline lookup yields CDR1 MDHEN and CDR2 SYDVKM. CDR3 length: 16 amino acids. The V gene end was trimmed by 6 bases and the J gene end by 4 bases; junction bases not matched to a gene: 11. CDR3 nucleotide sequence: TGTGCCAGCAGCACCGGGACAGGGGCCCTCGTCTATGGCTACACCTTC. Protein product: CASSTGTGALVYGYTF.

The chain carries TRBV19 and TRBJ1-6; TRBD1 is a possible D gene (6 bases). The germline V gene has CDR1 LNHDA and CDR2 SQIVND (reference sequence). This CDR3 comprises 18 residues. Trimming left V 5 bases short and J 0 bases short, with 17 bases between. CDR3 in amino acids: CASSLPYGGHSYNSPLHF. Here the CDR3 DNA reads TGTGCCAGTAGTCTCCCCTACGGGGGACACTCCTATAATTCACCCCTCCACTTT. The entire variable domain, with the rest obtained from reference TRBV19 and TRBJ1-6, is as follows: DGGITQSPKYLFRKEGQNVTLSCEQNLNHDAMYWYRQDPGQGLRLIYYSQIVNDFQKGDIAEGYSVSREKKESFPLTVTSAQKNPTAFYLCASSLPYGGHSYNSPLHFGNGTRLTVT.

V is TRBV19 and J is TRBJ2-7, with 9 bases that match TRBD2. The V gene end was trimmed by 6 bases and the J gene end by 4 bases; junction bases not matched to a gene: 7. CDR1 is LNHDA, CDR2 SQIVND, per germline (reference sequence). This CDR3 comprises 14 residues. CDR3: CASSRTSDSYEQYF. For the CDR3, the DNA is TGTGCCAGTAGCCGGACTAGCGACTCATACGAGCAGTACTTC.

The genes are TRBV18 and TRBJ2-7; TRBD1 aligns across 9 bases. This CDR3 region has 14 residues. Unmatched junction bases numbered 7, after V lost 3 bases and J lost 7 bases. The germline CDR1 and CDR2 sequences are KGHSH and LQKENI. CDR3 DNA: TGTGCCAGCTCACCCGACAGGGGGAAAGGGGAGCAGTACTTC. Protein product: CASSPDRGKGEQYF.

The chain combines TRBV19 with TRBJ1-4, with 8 bases matching TRBD1. The V gene's germline CDR1 is LNHDA and CDR2 SQIVND (reference sequence). J was trimmed by 8 bases and V by 7 bases; bases with no gene match: 9. This CDR3 comprises 14 residues. The CDR3 loop reads CASTPGGAMEKLFF. CDR3 DNA: TGTGCCAGTACCCCAGGGGGCGCGATGGAAAAACTGTTTTTT.

This chain uses TRBV27 with TRBJ1-2; D gene ambiguous. CDR1 and CDR2 from the germline V gene are MNHEY and SMNVEV (reference sequence). V gave up 5 bases and J gave up 7 bases, with 11 bases separating them. This CDR3 region has 12 residues. CDR3 loop: CASSGRLSGYTF. The CDR3 nucleotides read TGTGCCAGCAGTGGGAGACTCTCTGGCTACACCTTC.

The chain uses TRBV19 and TRBJ1-1; D possibly corresponds to TRBD1 (5 bases). CDR3 length: 12 amino acids. V lost 9 bases to trimming and J lost 8 bases, with 16 bases between them. Germline values: CDR1 LNHDA, CDR2 SQIVND (reference sequence). The CDR3 coding sequence is TGTGCCAGCATGCTGGGGCACCAAGAAGCTTTCTTT. Protein product: CASMLGHQEAFF.

The V call is TRBV18, the J call TRBJ1-3; 8 nucleotides match TRBD1. The ends lost 11 bases at V and 1 base at J; junction bases unmatched: 7. From germline, CDR1 is KGHSH and CDR2 LQKENI. The CDR3 covers 14 residues. DNA for the CDR3: TGTGCCGGGGCCCAGGGGGCTTCTGGAAACACCATATATTTT. This encodes CAGAQGASGNTIYF.

CDR3 sequence: CASSLRPTGRTEAFF. The CDR3 region has the DNA TGTGCCAGCAGCTTGAGGCCGACAGGTCGCACTGAAGCTTTCTTT. This chain joins TRBV5-4 and TRBJ1-1, with D possibly matching TRBD1 (6 bases). The V gene lost 1 base and the J gene lost 4 bases, with 14 bases spanning the gap. CDR1 is SGHNT, CDR2 YYREEE, per germline (reference sequence). CDR3 size: 15 residues.

This clone was counted between two and nine times. The chain recombines TRBV7-9 with TRBJ2-4, with 11 nucleotides matching TRBD2. The germline gives CDR1 SEHNR, CDR2 FQNEAQ (reference sequence). The CDR3 runs to 19 residues. V was clipped by 6 bases and J by 2 bases; unmatched bases: 15. Here the CDR3 reads CASSSAGSGRATSKNIQYF. The CDR3, as DNA: TGTGCCAGCAGTTCCGCAGGTAGCGGGAGGGCCACGTCCAAAAACATTCAGTACTTC. Using reference TRBV7-9 and TRBJ2-4 for the parts outside the CDR3, the full variable domain is DTGVSQNPRHKITKRGQNVTFRCDPISEHNRLYWYRQTLGQGPEFLTYFQNEAQLEKSRLLSDRFSAERPKGSFSTLEIQRTEQGDSAMYLCASSSAGSGRATSKNIQYFGAGTRLSVL.

CDR3 DNA sequence: TGCGCCAGCAGCTTGGCCACAGGGGTGGGTCAGCCCCAGCATTTT. Translated, it gives CASSLATGVGQPQHF. The chain carries TRBV5-1 and TRBJ1-5; TRBD1 matches at 7 bases. The ends lost 0 bases at V and 6 bases at J; junction bases unmatched: 6. The CDR3 extends over 15 amino acids. The germline V gene has CDR1 SGHRS and CDR2 YFSETQ.

CDR3 DNA: TGTGCCATCAGCTCCACAGTCTCTGGAAACACCATATATTTT. Protein sequence: CAISSTVSGNTIYF. The rearrangement links TRBV10-3 to TRBJ1-3; D remains unclear. The length of the CDR3 is 14 residues. CDR1 is ENHRY, CDR2 SYGVKD, per germline. V was cut by 6 bases and J by 0 bases, with 9 bases left in between.

The V gene is TRBV4-3, the J gene TRBJ1-2; D call uncertain. CDR1 and CDR2 (germline): LGHNA, YSLEER. V lost 0 bases, J lost 3 bases, and 11 bases lay in between. The CDR3 length is 15 residues. The CDR3 region is CASSQDLRVDYGYTF. In DNA form, the CDR3 reads TGCGCCAGCAGCCAAGATCTGCGGGTGGACTATGGCTACACCTTC.